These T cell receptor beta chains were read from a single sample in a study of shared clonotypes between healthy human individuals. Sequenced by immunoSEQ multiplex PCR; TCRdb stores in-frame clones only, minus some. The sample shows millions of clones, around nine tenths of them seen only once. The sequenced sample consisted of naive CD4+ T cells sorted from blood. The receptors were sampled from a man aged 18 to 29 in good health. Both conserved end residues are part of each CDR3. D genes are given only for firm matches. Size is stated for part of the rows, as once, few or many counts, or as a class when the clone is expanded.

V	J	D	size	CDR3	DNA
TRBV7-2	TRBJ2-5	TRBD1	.	CASSLGGGVETQYF	TGTGCCAGCAGCTTAGGAGGGGGCGTAGAGACCCAGTACTTC
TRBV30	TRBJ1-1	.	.	CAWSVGGANTEAFF	TGTGCCTGGAGTGTAGGGGGGGCGAACACTGAAGCTTTCTTT
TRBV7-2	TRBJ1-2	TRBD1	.	CASSMDRGQPLDGYTF	TGTGCCAGCAGCATGGACAGGGGGCAGCCCCTCGATGGCTACACCTTC
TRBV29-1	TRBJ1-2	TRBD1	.	CSVNQGGYGYTF	TGCAGCGTTAATCAGGGGGGCTATGGCTACACCTTC
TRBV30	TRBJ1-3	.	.	CAWSRGDSGNTIYF	TGTGCCTGGAGTCGGGGGGACTCTGGAAACACCATATATTTT
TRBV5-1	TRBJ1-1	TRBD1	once	CASSLANRGNTEAFF	TGCGCCAGCAGCTTGGCTAACAGGGGGAACACTGAAGCTTTCTTT
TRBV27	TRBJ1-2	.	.	CASSQGYGYTF	TGTGCCAGCAGTCAAGGATATGGCTACACCTTC
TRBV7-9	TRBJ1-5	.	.	CASSSSGGNQPQHF	TGTGCCAGCAGCTCTTCAGGGGGCAATCAGCCCCAGCATTTT
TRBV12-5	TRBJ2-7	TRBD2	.	CASGSTSGNTYEQYF	TGTGCTAGTGGTTCGACTAGCGGGAACACCTACGAGCAGTACTTC
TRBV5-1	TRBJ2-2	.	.	CASSFGTTNTGELFF	TGCGCCAGCAGCTTCGGGACAACCAACACCGGGGAGCTGTTTTTT
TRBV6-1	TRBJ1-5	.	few	CASSVGRGGNQPQHF	TGTGCCAGCAGTGTCGGCCGGGGAGGCAATCAGCCCCAGCATTTT
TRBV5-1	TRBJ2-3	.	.	CASSLPGGDGRDTQYF	TGCGCCAGCAGCTTGCCCGGGGGAGATGGGAGAGATACGCAGTATTTT
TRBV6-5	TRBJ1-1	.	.	CASSYDSGGANTEAFF	TGTGCCAGCAGTTACGACTCGGGGGGCGCGAACACTGAAGCTTTCTTT
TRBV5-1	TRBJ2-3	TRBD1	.	CASSRQGAWDTQYF	TGCGCCAGCAGCCGACAGGGGGCGTGGGATACGCAGTATTTT
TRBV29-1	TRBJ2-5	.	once	CSVEDRISQETQYF	TGCAGCGTGGAAGACCGAATATCCCAAGAGACCCAGTACTTC
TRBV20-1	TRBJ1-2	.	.	CSARWGSGYTF	TGCAGTGCTAGATGGGGGAGTGGCTACACCTTC
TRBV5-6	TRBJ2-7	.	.	CASSLGWADRLNYEQYF	TGTGCCAGCAGCTTGGGTTGGGCGGACAGACTTAACTACGAGCAGTACTTC
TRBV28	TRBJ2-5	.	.	CASENVKETQYF	TGTGCCAGTGAGAATGTGAAGGAGACCCAGTACTTC
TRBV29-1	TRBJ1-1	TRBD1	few	CSADRGNTEAFF	TGCAGCGCCGACAGGGGAAACACTGAAGCTTTCTTT
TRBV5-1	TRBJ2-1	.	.	CASSLGQATYNEQFF	TGCGCCAGCAGCTTGGGACAGGCTACCTACAATGAGCAGTTCTTC
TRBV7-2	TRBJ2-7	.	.	CASSPPIKGYEQYF	TGTGCCAGCAGCCCTCCGATCAAGGGCTACGAGCAGTACTTC
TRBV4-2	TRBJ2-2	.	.	CASSQDQGLAANTGELFF	TGTGCCAGCAGCCAAGATCAGGGGCTAGCGGCGAACACCGGGGAGCTGTTTTTT
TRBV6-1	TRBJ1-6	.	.	CASITETVNSPLHF	TGTGCCAGCATCACGGAGACAGTGAATTCACCCCTCCACTTT
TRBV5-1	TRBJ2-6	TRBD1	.	CASSAGGQGITGANVLTF	TGCGCCAGCAGCGCAGGGGGACAGGGCATAACTGGGGCCAACGTCCTGACTTTC
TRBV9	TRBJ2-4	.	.	CASSVIEEGIQYF	TGTGCCAGCAGCGTCATAGAGGAGGGCATTCAGTACTTC
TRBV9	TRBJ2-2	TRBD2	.	CASSLGLAGWGTGELFF	TGTGCCAGCAGCCTCGGACTAGCGGGATGGGGCACCGGGGAGCTGTTTTTT
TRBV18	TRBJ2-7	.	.	CASSPPVGSYEQYF	TGTGCCAGCTCACCACCGGTCGGCAGCTACGAGCAGTACTTC
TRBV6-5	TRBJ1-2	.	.	CASSYQVSSGYTF	TGTGCCAGCAGTTACCAGGTCTCGAGTGGCTACACCTTC
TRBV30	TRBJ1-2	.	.	CAWRAQIGAILVDGYTF	TGTGCCTGGAGGGCCCAGATCGGAGCGATACTGGTAGATGGCTACACCTTC
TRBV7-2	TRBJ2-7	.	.	CASSLAMGKSPYEQYF	TGTGCCAGCAGCTTAGCGATGGGTAAAAGCCCCTACGAGCAGTACTTC
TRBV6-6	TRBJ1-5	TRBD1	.	CASSNGQGVPQHF	TGTGCCAGCAGCAATGGACAGGGCGTGCCCCAGCATTTT
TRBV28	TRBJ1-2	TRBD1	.	CASSGDRVYGYTF	TGTGCCAGCAGTGGCGACAGGGTCTATGGCTACACCTTC
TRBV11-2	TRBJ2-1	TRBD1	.	CASRPTQGRYNEQFF	TGTGCCAGCAGACCAACACAGGGGAGATACAATGAGCAGTTCTTC
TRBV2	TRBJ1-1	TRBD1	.	CASSFPGGRNTEAFF	TGTGCCAGCAGCTTTCCAGGGGGCCGAAACACTGAAGCTTTCTTT
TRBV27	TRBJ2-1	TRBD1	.	CASPWKDREQVYNEQFF	TGTGCCAGCCCGTGGAAGGACAGGGAACAGGTGTACAATGAGCAGTTCTTC
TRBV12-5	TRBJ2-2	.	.	CASGLSGTGELFF	TGTGCTAGTGGTTTGAGTGGAACCGGGGAGCTGTTTTTT
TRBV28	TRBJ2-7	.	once	CASGEGTQLGYEQYF	TGTGCCAGCGGTGAGGGGACACAACTAGGCTACGAGCAGTACTTC
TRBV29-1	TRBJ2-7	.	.	CSAQRDLSSYEQYF	TGCAGCGCCCAGAGGGACCTTAGCTCCTACGAGCAGTACTTC
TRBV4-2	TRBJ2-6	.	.	CASKGPSLNVLTF	TGTGCCAGCAAGGGGCCCTCTTTAAACGTCCTGACTTTC
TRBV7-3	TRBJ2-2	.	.	CASSLNSARGTGELFF	TGTGCCAGCAGCTTAAACTCCGCCAGGGGAACCGGGGAGCTGTTTTTT
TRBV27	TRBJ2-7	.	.	CASSSRMGEQYF	TGTGCCAGCAGTTCCCGAATGGGCGAGCAGTACTTC
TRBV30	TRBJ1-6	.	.	CAWSTGTNSPLHF	TGTGCCTGGAGTACAGGGACGAATTCACCCCTCCACTTT
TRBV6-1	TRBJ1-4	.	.	CASSRTASNEKLFF	TGTGCCAGCAGTAGGACAGCTTCTAATGAAAAACTGTTTTTT
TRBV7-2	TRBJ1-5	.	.	CASSSHSGDNQPQHF	TGTGCCAGCAGCTCGCATTCGGGGGATAATCAGCCCCAGCATTTT
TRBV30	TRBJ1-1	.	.	CAWTPSGDTEAFF	TGTGCCTGGACCCCCTCCGGGGACACTGAAGCTTTCTTT
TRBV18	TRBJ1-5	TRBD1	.	CASSLGTGGYSNQPQHF	TGTGCCAGCTCACTGGGGACAGGGGGGTATAGCAATCAGCCCCAGCATTTT
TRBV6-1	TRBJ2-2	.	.	CASSERQRTTGELFF	TGTGCCAGCAGTGAACGTCAGAGAACCACCGGGGAGCTGTTTTTT
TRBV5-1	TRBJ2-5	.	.	CASSLFFGGSETQYF	TGCGCCAGCAGCTTGTTCTTTGGGGGCTCAGAGACCCAGTACTTC
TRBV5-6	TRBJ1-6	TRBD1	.	CASSLVAGGFFHF	TGTGCCAGCAGCTTGGTCGCAGGGGGCTTTTTCCACTTT
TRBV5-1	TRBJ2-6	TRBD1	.	CASSSGTGGGGANVLTF	TGCGCCAGCAGCTCCGGGACAGGGGGCGGTGGGGCCAACGTCCTGACTTTC
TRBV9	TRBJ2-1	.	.	CASSVAGSAVSYNEQFF	TGTGCCAGCAGCGTAGCGGGTAGCGCAGTATCCTACAATGAGCAGTTCTTC
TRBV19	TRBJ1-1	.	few	CASSMETGNRAFF	TGTGCCAGTAGTATGGAAACAGGGAATCGAGCTTTCTTT
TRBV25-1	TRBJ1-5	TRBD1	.	CASLQGAGVQPQHF	TGTGCCAGCCTTCAGGGGGCAGGGGTTCAGCCCCAGCATTTT
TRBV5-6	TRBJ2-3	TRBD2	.	CASSRLALRTDTQYF	TGTGCCAGCAGCCGACTAGCGCTTCGCACAGATACGCAGTATTTT
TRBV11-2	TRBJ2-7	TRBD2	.	CASSQMASGSYEQYF	TGTGCCAGCAGCCAGATGGCTAGCGGGAGCTACGAGCAGTACTTC
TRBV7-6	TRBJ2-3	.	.	CASSPGLLRTDTQYF	TGTGCCAGCAGCCCCGGATTATTACGCACAGATACGCAGTATTTT